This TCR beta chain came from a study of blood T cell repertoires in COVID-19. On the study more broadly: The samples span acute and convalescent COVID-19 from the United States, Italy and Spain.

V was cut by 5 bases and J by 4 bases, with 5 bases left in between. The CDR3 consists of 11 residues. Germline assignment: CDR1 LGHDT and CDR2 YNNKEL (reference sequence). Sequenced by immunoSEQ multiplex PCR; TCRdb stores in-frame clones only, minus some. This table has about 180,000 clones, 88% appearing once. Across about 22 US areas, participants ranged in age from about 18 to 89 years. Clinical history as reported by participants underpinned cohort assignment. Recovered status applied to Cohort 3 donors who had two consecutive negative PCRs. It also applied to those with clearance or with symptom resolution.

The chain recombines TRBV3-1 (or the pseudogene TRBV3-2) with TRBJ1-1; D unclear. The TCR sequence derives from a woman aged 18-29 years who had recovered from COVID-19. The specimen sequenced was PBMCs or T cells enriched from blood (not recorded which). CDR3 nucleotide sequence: TGTGCCAGCAGCGACTTCACTGAAGCTTTCTTT. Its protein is CASSDFTEAFF.